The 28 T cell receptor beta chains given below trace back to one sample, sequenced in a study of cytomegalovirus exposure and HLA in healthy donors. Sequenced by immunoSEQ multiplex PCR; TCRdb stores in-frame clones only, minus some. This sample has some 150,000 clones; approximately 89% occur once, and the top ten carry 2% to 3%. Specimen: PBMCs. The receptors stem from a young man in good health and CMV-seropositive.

This chain's CDR3 is CAISESSQAPYNEQFF. The CDR3 DNA follows: TGTGCCATCAGTGAGTCGAGCCAGGCTCCTTACAATGAGCAGTTCTTC. The V gene is TRBV10-3, the J gene TRBJ2-1, with no clear D. Trimming took 0 bases from V and 4 from J, leaving 13 bases between them. CDR1 and CDR2 (germline): ENHRY, SYGVKD. The CDR3 is made up of 16 amino acids.

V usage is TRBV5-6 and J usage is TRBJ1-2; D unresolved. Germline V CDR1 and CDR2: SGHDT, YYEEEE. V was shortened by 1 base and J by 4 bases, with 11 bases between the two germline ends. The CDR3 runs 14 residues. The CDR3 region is CASSLNRASYGYTF. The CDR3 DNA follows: TGTGCCAGCAGCTTGAATAGAGCTTCCTATGGCTACACCTTC.

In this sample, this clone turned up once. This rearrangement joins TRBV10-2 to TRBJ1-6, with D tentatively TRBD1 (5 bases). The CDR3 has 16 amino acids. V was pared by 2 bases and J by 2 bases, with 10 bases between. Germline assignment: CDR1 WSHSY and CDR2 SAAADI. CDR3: CASSETEDTYNSPLHF. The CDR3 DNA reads TGCGCCAGCAGTGAGACAGAGGACACCTATAATTCACCCCTCCACTTT.

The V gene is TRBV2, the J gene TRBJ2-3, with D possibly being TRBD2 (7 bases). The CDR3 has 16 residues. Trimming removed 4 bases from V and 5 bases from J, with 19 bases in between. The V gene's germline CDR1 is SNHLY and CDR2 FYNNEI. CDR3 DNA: TGTGCCAGCAGTGTATCGTTTGGGGGGGGCGGAGATACGCAGTATTTT. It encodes CASSVSFGGGGDTQYF.

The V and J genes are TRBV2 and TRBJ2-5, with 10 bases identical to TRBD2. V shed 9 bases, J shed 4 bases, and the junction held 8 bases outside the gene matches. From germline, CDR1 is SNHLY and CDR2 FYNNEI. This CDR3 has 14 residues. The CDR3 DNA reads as TGTGCCAGGCTTCGACTAGCGGGCGGAGAGACCCAGTACTTC. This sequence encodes CARLRLAGGETQYF.

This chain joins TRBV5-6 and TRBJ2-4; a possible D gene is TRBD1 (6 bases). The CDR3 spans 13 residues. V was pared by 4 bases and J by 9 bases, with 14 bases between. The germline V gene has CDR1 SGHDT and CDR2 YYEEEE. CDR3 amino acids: CASSLGPRGIQYF. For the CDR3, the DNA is TGTGCCAGCAGCCTGGGGCCCAGGGGCATTCAGTACTTC.

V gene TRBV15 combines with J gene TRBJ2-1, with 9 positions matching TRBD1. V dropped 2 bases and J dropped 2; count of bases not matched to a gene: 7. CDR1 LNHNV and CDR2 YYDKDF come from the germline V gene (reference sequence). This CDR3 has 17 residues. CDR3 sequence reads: CATSRFPGQGTYNEQFF. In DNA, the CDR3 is TGTGCCACCAGCAGATTCCCGGGACAGGGTACCTACAATGAGCAGTTCTTC.

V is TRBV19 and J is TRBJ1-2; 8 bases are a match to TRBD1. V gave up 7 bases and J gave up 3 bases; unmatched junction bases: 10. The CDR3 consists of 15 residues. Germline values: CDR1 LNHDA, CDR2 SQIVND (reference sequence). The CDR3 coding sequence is TGTGCCAGTACCTCCGGGACAGGAGACTACTATGGCTACACCTTC. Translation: CASTSGTGDYYGYTF.

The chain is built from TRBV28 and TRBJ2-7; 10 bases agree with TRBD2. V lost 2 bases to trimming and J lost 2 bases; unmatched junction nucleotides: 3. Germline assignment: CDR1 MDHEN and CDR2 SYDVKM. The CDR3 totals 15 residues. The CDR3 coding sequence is TGTGCCAGCAGTTTAGGAGCGGGAGGGACCTACGAGCAGTACTTC. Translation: CASSLGAGGTYEQYF.

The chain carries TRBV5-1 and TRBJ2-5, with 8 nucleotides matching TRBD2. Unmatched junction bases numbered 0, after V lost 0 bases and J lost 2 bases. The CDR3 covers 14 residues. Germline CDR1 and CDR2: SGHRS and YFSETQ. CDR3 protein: CASSLGGGQETQYF. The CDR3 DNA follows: TGCGCCAGCAGCTTGGGCGGGGGGCAAGAGACCCAGTACTTC.

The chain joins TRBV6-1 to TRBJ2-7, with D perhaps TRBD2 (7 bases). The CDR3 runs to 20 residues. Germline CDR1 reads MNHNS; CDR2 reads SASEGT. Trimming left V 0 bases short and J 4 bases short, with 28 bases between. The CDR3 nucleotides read TGTGCCAGCAGTGAAGCAATCGGGGGCGCCGGGCTAGCGGTACCTTACGAGCAGTACTTC. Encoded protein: CASSEAIGGAGLAVPYEQYF.

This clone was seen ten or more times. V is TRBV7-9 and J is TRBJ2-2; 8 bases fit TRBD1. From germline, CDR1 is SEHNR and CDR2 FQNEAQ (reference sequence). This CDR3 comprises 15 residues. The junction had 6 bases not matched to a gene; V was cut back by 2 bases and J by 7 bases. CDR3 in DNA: TGTGCCAGCAGCTTATGGACAGGGACAGGCGGGGAGCTGTTTTTT. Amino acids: CASSLWTGTGGELFF.

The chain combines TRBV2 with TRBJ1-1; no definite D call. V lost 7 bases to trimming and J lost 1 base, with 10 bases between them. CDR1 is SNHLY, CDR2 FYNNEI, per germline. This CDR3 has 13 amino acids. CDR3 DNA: TGTGCCAGCAACGTCGAGGGGAACACTGAAGCTTTCTTT. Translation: CASNVEGNTEAFF.

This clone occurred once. The CDR3: CASSPGQGEKLFF. CDR3 nucleotides: TGTGCCAGCAGCCCGGGGCAGGGGGAAAAACTGTTTTTT. J is TRBJ1-4 and V is TRBV27, with D maybe TRBD1 (6 bases). Germline CDR1 MNHEY, CDR2 SMNVEV (reference sequence). V lost 6 bases and J 8 bases, leaving 13 bases between the germline ends. CDR3 length: 13 amino acids.

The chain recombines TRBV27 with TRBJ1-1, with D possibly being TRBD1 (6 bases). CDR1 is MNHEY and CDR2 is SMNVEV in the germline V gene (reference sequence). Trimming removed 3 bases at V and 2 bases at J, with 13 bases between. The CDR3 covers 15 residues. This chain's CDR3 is CASSFWGGVNTEAFF. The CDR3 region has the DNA TGTGCCAGCAGTTTTTGGGGGGGCGTTAACACTGAAGCTTTCTTT.

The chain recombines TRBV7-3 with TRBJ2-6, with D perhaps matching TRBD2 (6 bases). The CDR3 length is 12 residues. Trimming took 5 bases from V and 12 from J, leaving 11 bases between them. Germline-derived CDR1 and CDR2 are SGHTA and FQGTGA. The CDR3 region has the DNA TGTGCCAGCAGCCCGATCGGGGGCGTCCTGACTTTC. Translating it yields CASSPIGGVLTF.

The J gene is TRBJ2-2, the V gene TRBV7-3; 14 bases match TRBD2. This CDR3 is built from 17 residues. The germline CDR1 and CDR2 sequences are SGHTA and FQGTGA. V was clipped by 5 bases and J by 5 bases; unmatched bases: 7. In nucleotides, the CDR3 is TGTGCCAGCAGCAGACTAGCGGGGGGGCCCAGGACCGGGGAGCTGTTTTTT. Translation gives CASSRLAGGPRTGELFF.

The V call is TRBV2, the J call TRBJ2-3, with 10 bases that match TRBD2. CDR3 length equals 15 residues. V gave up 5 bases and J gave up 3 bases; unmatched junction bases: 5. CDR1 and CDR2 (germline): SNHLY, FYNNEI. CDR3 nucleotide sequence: TGTGCCAGCAGTCCCGGGACTAGCGTGACAGATACGCAGTATTTT. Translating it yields CASSPGTSVTDTQYF. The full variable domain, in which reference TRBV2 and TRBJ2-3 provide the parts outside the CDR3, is EPEVTQTPSHQVTQMGQEVILRCVPISNHLYFYWYRQILGQKVEFLVSFYNNEISEKSEIFDDQFSVERPDGSNFTLKIRSTKLEDSAMYFCASSPGTSVTDTQYFGPGTRLTVL.

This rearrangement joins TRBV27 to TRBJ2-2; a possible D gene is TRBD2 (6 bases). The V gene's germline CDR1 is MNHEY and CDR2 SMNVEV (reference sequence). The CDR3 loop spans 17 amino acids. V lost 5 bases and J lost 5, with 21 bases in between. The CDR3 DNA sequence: TGTGCCAGCAGTATAAGTCGGGACTCCCTACGGACCGGGGAGCTGTTTTTT. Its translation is CASSISRDSLRTGELFF.

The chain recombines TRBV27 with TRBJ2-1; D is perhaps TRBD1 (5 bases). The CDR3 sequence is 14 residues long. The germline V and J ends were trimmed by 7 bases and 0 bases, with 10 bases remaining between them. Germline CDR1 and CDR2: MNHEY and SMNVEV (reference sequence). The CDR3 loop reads CASTRGASYNEQFF. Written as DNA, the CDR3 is TGTGCCAGCACTAGGGGCGCCTCCTACAATGAGCAGTTCTTC.

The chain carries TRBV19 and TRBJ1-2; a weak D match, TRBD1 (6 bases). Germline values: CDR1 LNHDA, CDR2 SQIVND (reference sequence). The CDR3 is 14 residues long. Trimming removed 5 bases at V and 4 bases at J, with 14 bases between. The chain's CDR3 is CASSGGRRSYGYTF. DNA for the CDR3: TGTGCCAGTAGTGGGGGCCGACGGAGCTATGGCTACACCTTC. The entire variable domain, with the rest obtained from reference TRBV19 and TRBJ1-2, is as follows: DGGITQSPKYLFRKEGQNVTLSCEQNLNHDAMYWYRQDPGQGLRLIYYSQIVNDFQKGDIAEGYSVSREKKESFPLTVTSAQKNPTAFYLCASSGGRRSYGYTFGSGTRLTVV.

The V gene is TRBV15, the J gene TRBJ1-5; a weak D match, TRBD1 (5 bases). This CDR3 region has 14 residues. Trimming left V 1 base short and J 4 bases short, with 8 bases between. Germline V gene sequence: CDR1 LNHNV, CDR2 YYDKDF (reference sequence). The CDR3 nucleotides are TGTGCCACCAGCAGAGTCAGGGATAATCAGCCCCAGCATTTT. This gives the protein CATSRVRDNQPQHF.

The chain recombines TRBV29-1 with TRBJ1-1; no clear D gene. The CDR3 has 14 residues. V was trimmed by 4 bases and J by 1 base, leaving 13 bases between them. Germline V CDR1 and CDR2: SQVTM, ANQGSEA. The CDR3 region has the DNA TGCAGCGTTGGGAGTGCGCAGAGGAACACTGAAGCTTTCTTT. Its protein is CSVGSAQRNTEAFF.

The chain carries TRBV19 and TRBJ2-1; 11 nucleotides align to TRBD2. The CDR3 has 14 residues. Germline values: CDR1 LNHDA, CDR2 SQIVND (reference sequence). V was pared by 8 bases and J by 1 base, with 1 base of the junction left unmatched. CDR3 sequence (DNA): TGTGCCAGTGGGACTAGCGGTTCCTACAATGAGCAGTTCTTC. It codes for CASGTSGSYNEQFF.

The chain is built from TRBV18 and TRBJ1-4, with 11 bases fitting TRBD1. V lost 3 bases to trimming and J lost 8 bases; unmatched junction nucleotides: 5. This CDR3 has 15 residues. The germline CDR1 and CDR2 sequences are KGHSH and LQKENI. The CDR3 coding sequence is TGTGCCAGCTCACCGGACAGGGGGCGAGGAGAAAAACTGTTTTTT. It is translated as CASSPDRGRGEKLFF. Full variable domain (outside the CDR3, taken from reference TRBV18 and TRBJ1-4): NAGVMQNPRHLVRRRGQEARLRCSPMKGHSHVYWYRQLPEEGLKFMVYLQKENIIDESGMPKERFSAEFPKEGPSILRIQQVVRGDSAAYFCASSPDRGRGEKLFFGSGTQLSVL.

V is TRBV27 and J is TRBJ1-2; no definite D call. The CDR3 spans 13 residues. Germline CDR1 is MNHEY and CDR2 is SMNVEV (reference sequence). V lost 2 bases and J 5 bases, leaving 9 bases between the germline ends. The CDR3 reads CASSLGVGYGYTF. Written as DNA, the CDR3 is TGTGCCAGCAGTTTAGGAGTGGGTTATGGCTACACCTTC.

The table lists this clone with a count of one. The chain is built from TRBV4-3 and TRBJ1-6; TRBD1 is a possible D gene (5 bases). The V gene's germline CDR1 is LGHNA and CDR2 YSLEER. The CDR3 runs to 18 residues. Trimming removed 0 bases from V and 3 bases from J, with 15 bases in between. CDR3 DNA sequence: TGCGCCAGCAGCCAAGATGGGGCAGCTACTGACTATAATTCACCCCTCCACTTT. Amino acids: CASSQDGAATDYNSPLHF.

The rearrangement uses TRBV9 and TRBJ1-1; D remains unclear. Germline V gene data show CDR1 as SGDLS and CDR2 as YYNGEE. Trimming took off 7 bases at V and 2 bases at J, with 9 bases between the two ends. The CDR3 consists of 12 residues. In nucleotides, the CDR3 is TGTGCCAGCGGGCCCTTAAACACTGAAGCTTTCTTT. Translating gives CASGPLNTEAFF.